The text below deals with one T cell receptor (beta chain). The CDR3 length is 16 residues. Looked up from germline, CDR1 is SGDLS and CDR2 is YYNGEE. The junction had 8 bases not matched to a gene; V was cut back by 0 bases and J by 6 bases. Treatment noted: roughly 20 received Ad26.COV2.S at low or high dose, single or two shots; 5 received placebo; per-sample allocation not given. It was on day 63 after the first vaccine or placebo injection that samples were taken. This specimen belongs to a study of Ad26.COV2.S vaccination and SARS-CoV-2 variants. Study-wide context: Donor had been placed in the Ad26.COV2.S arm of the COV1001 trial. Administration of Ad26.COV2.S was intramuscular, either once or twice 56 days apart.

The repertoire was sequenced with immunoSEQ multiplex PCR; TCRdb's copy has only in-frame clones and lacks some. The profile shows some 410,000 clones, 92% of them singletons. The chain carries TRBV9 and TRBJ2-3; 9 positions agree with TRBD1. The TCR comes from a person between 18 and 65 years old who received the Ad26.COV2.S COVID-19 vaccine or a placebo. This specimen was peripheral blood, taken in a trial of Ad26.COV2.S vaccine versus placebo. The CDR3 region is CASSVEATGGVDTQYF. As DNA, the CDR3 is TGTGCCAGCAGCGTAGAAGCGACAGGGGGTGTGGATACGCAGTATTTT.